This T cell receptor (beta chain) stems from a study of T and B cells in COVID-19 patients (dated by TCRdb to between 2020 and 2021). For the wider study: Using TRB and IGH repertoire sequencing of peripheral blood, the study characterized adaptive immunity in COVID-19 patients who had active infection or had recovered. An age-matched reference group of 35 to 45 healthy donors negative for COVID-19 antibodies served as the comparison for repertoire analyses. As many as 9 follow-up blood samples were collected from each patient, and in some individuals these samples spanned different disease stages. Of the roughly 20 patients in the active-infection cohort, fewer than 15 were critically ill and needed mechanical ventilation or ECMO. Two patients were included in both the recovered and active cohorts because samples were available from active disease and after recovery. A recovered cohort was made up of about 18 patients contributing 20 to 25 samples, mostly after mild to moderate COVID-19 managed as outpatients. Median age was about 30 years in the recovered cohort versus roughly 70 years in the active-infection cohort. The repository of TCR and BCR sequences included roughly 70 time points from about 40 patients, and more than 8.3 million TCR sequences were analysed. In the active-infection cohort, about 90% of the 20 patients had comorbidities linked to unfavorable COVID-19 outcome.

Genomic DNA extracted from blood was used in amounts of roughly 230-550 ng for amplification of TRB repertoires. By sample share, this clonotype is medium-sized (0.01 to 0.1%). Its antigen is not yet known. No quality values exist for individual bases; no much larger clone is one base distant. In the germline V gene (reference sequence), CDR1 corresponds to LNHDA and CDR2 to SQIVND. V and J lose 7 bases and 0 bases, and a span of 13 bases separates them. Measured from the cysteine to the phenylalanine, the CDR3 is 15 residues long. CDR3 DNA only is kept here, 45 bases in frame from base 1. TCRdb lists the instrument as Illumina MiSeq. Multiplex PCR with BIOMED2 TRB-A/B primer pools was used to amplify the TRB rearrangements. Illumina-compatible adapters and 7-nucleotide sample barcodes were attached to the amplicons in two consecutive PCRs. All library PCRs used Phusion HS II polymerase. The amplicons were purified from gel with the NucleoSpin Gel and PCR Clean-up kit, measured on Qubit, and combined at roughly 4.3 nM. Amplicon pool quality was checked on an Agilent 2100 Bioanalyzer before Illumina next-generation sequencing. As for the original processing: MiXCR 3.0.8 with the default MiXCR reference library was used to annotate TRB rearrangements. Non-productive reads and sequences with fewer than 2 reads were removed, and every unique CDR3 nucleotide sequence was treated as one clone. Clonality, diversity, richness and V-J gene usage were computed in R 3.5.1. GLIPH2 was used to cluster TCRs by CDR3 similarity, and OLGA was used to calculate generation probabilities. Only GLIPH2 clusters with at least four unique TCR clonotypes present in at least three individuals were retained. The public reads were run again by TCRdb, first through fastp at Q25 and then through MiXCR, and only productive beta chains were kept. Each entry merges the rows of one CDR3 protein and shows their most common DNA and genes. In this record, the V and J calls reflect TCRdb's handling and not the investigators' own analysis. The sample contains approximately 6,000 distinct CDR3 sequences, about a quarter of them found a single time. The biggest ten clones account for 9% to 15% of the sample.

What the work shows at the level of the full study, not this receptor alone: The cohort was considered too small for HLA contributions to COVID-19 susceptibility or severity to be assessed. Specific T cell subsets (CD4+/Treg/CD8+) and sorted SARS-CoV-2-responsive or tetramer+ T cells had not yet been sequenced, and the corresponding sequencing experiments were ongoing. It was stated that prospective validation of the reported TCR clusters was required before the clusters could be put to clinical use. Few blood samples were available from mildly ill patients while symptoms were present or from severe cases at early time points. TRB repertoires were found to be highly clonal in active COVID-19, whereas diversity and richness at recovery were found to rise above healthy donor levels. The recovered cohort had 2,300 or so exclusive TCR clusters, including around 30 low-pGen clusters. In patients with COVID-19, the usage of TRBV/TRBJ genes was reported to be strongly skewed.

In this chain, TRBV19 is recombined with TRBJ1-3; 5 matching bases give a weak D call of TRBD1. The sequence was collected from a human donor with active COVID-19. The sample taken for sequencing was blood. The CDR3 in this case is CASTRDSLSGNTIYF. The DNA sequence reads TGTGCCAGTACCAGAGACAGTCTCTCTGGAAACACCATATATTTT.